This T cell receptor beta chain was sequenced in a study of human T cells and chemical hapten exposure. Study results and limitations: TCRs above 1 in 1000 frequency stayed constant with DPC sensitization.

About this clonotype: Its antigen is currently unknown.

Specified time point: pre-sensitization, week 0. The sample's treatment: therapeutic diphenylcyclopropenone sensitization with weekly scalp DPC. CDR1 is DFQATT, CDR2 SNEGSKA, per germline (reference sequence). CDR3 length: 13 residues. TCRdb recomputed calls from the RACE reads with MiXCR, one row per CDR3 protein. The sample yields about 59,000 distinct CDR3 sequences, around 11% seen once. J is TRBJ1-1 and V is TRBV20-1; tentatively, D is TRBD1 (5 bases). Material: whole blood, obtained in connection with sensitization to the hapten diphenylcyclopropenone (DPC). The sequence derives from a woman in her thirties or forties with alopecia areata. Some clones in this sample may be carry-over from other donors' samples. The CDR3 DNA follows: TGCACAGTTTCTTCCCAGGGAGACACTGAAGCTTTCTTT. Its protein is CTVSSQGDTEAFF.